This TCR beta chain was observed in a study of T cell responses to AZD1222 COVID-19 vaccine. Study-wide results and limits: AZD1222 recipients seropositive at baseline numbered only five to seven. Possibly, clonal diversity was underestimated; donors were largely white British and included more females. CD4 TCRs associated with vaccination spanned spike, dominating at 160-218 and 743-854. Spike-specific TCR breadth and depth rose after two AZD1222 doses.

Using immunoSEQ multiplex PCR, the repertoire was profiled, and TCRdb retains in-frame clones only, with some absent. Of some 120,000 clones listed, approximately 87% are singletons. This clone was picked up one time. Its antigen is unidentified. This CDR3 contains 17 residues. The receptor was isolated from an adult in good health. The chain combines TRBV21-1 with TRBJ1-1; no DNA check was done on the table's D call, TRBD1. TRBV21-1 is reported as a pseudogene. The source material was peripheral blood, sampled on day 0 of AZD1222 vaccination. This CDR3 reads CASSKATGTAENTEAFF. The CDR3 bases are TGTGCCAGCAGCAAAGCTACCGGGACAGCGGAGAACACTGAAGCTTTCTTT.